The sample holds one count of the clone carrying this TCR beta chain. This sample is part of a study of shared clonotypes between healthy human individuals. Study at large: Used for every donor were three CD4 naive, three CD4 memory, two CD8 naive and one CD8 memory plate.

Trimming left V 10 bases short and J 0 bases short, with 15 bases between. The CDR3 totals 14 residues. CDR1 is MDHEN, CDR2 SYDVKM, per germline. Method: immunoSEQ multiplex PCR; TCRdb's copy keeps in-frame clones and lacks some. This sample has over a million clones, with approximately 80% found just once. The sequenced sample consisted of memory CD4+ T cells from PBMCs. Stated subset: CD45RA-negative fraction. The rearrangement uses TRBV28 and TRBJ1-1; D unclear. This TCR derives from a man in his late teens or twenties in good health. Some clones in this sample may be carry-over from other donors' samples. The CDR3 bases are TGTGCCACCTCGGGCTTCGGGATGAACACTGAAGCTTTCTTT. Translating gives CATSGFGMNTEAFF.